This T cell receptor beta chain was captured by sequencing in a study of graft-versus-host responses after intestinal transplantation. Profiled with immunoSEQ multiplex PCR; TCRdb holds only in-frame clones, not every one. The data hold roughly 100,000 clones, with roughly nine tenths observed a single time. As concerns this clone: What it binds is not known.

Material: unstimulated CD4+ T cells sorted from spleen or lymph node cells, obtained before transplant. This TCR derives from a human donor who was the organ donor for an intestinal transplant.

The DNA for the CDR3 is TGTGCCAGTAAAAGGGACAGGGGGACCAACCGTGAAGCTTTCTTT. Its protein is CASKRDRGTNREAFF. The gene calls are TRBV19 and TRBJ1-1; 11 bases are a match to TRBD1. This CDR3 contains 15 residues. Per germline, CDR1 LNHDA and CDR2 SQIVND (reference sequence). The V and J ends lost 7 bases and 7 bases, in that order; junction bases with no gene match: 11.